This is a list of T cell receptor beta chains from one sample in a study of shared clonotypes between healthy human individuals. The table came from immunoSEQ multiplex PCR; TCRdb's copy has only in-frame clones and leaves some out. The sample shows 980,000 or so clones, around 80% of them seen only once. Sequencing used memory CD4+ T cells sorted from blood. All receptors come from a man aged 18 to 30 in good health. The CDR3 runs from the conserved cysteine through the conserved F or W. The D gene is left open where the match is weak. The listing skips clone size in some rows; elsewhere it reads once, few, many or a size class.

D: .; V: TRBV7-9; J: TRBJ2-6; size: .; DNA: TGTGCCAGCAGCTCAAGGGACGGATCCTCTGGGGCCAACGTCCTGACTTTC; CDR3: CASSSRDGSSGANVLTF
D: .; V: TRBV30; J: TRBJ2-4; size: .; DNA: TGTGCCTGGAGCCCAGGGCCCACGGGAAACATTCAGTACTTC; CDR3: CAWSPGPTGNIQYF
D: TRBD1; V: TRBV5-1; J: TRBJ1-1; size: many; DNA: TGCGCCAGCAGCATCATGGGACAGGGGAACACTGAAGCTTTCTTT; CDR3: CASSIMGQGNTEAFF
D: .; V: TRBV10-1; J: TRBJ2-2; size: .; DNA: TGCGCCAGCAGTGAGGGGTGGGGGAGAGGCACCGGGGAGCTGTTTTTT; CDR3: CASSEGWGRGTGELFF
D: .; V: TRBV21-1; J: TRBJ2-7; size: .; DNA: TGTGCCAGCAGCCCACAGACTGATTACGAGCAGTACTTC; CDR3: CASSPQTDYEQYF
D: .; V: TRBV18; J: TRBJ2-7; size: few; DNA: TGTGCCAGCTCACTCGACACCACTACCCTCTACGAGCAGTACTTC; CDR3: CASSLDTTTLYEQYF
D: .; V: TRBV7-7; J: TRBJ1-5; size: .; DNA: TGTGCTAGCAGCCGTGGGAGTAATCAGCCCCAGCATTTT; CDR3: CASSRGSNQPQHF
D: TRBD2; V: TRBV5-6; J: TRBJ2-7; size: .; DNA: TGTGCCAGCAGCCGGACAGGACTAGCGGTGAGCTCCTACGAGCAGTACTTC; CDR3: CASSRTGLAVSSYEQYF
D: .; V: TRBV28; J: TRBJ1-3; size: .; DNA: TGTGCCAGCAGTTTGACCTACGGGAGCGGAGGAAACACCATATATTTT; CDR3: CASSLTYGSGGNTIYF
D: .; V: TRBV20-1; J: TRBJ2-7; size: .; DNA: TGCAGTGCTATGACAACTGTGGAGCAGTACTTC; CDR3: CSAMTTVEQYF
D: .; V: TRBV6-5; J: TRBJ2-7; size: .; DNA: TGTGCCAGCAGTCTGGGGCCAAGCTCCTACGAGCAGTACTTC; CDR3: CASSLGPSSYEQYF
D: TRBD2; V: TRBV30; J: TRBJ2-3; size: .; DNA: TGTGCCTGGAGTAAGGGTAGCGGGGATACAGATACGCAGTATTTT; CDR3: CAWSKGSGDTDTQYF
D: TRBD2; V: TRBV6-1; J: TRBJ2-3; size: many; DNA: TGTGCCAGCCAGGCTAGCGGGATCGTCACAGATACGCAGTATTTT; CDR3: CASQASGIVTDTQYF
D: .; V: TRBV2; J: TRBJ1-1; size: .; DNA: TGTGCCAGCCTTCTCAACGGTTACAGAAATTCGAACACTGAAGCTTTCTTT; CDR3: CASLLNGYRNSNTEAFF
D: TRBD2; V: TRBV30; J: TRBJ2-1; size: .; DNA: TGTGCCTGGGCGGGGGGCCTTGGCTTCTACAATGAGCAGTTCTTC; CDR3: CAWAGGLGFYNEQFF
D: .; V: TRBV6-1; J: TRBJ1-2; size: .; DNA: TGTGCCAGCAGGGATTGGTATGGTGGCTACACCTTC; CDR3: CASRDWYGGYTF
D: .; V: TRBV30; J: TRBJ1-1; size: .; DNA: TGTGCCTGGAGTGTACGCGGGGGTAACAGGGCTTTCTTT; CDR3: CAWSVRGGNRAFF
D: TRBD2; V: TRBV7-9; J: TRBJ2-2; size: many; DNA: TGTGCCAGCAGCTCTCGGGGACTAGCGGGGAAGAACACCGGGGAGCTGTTTTTT; CDR3: CASSSRGLAGKNTGELFF
D: .; V: TRBV5-1; J: TRBJ1-1; size: once; DNA: TGCGCCAGCAGCGTTGGGACTGGGATGAACACTGAAGCTTTCTTT; CDR3: CASSVGTGMNTEAFF
D: .; V: TRBV5-5; J: TRBJ1-3; size: .; DNA: TGTGCCAGCAGACCTAGCTCTGGAAACACCATATATTTT; CDR3: CASRPSSGNTIYF
D: .; V: TRBV7-2; J: TRBJ1-5; size: .; DNA: TGTGCCAGCAGCTTAGCTTCAGGGAGGGGGGATCAGCCCCAGCATTTT; CDR3: CASSLASGRGDQPQHF
D: .; V: TRBV7-9; J: TRBJ2-7; size: .; DNA: TGTGCCAGCAGCTTAACCGGGATCCGCTACGAGCAGTACTTC; CDR3: CASSLTGIRYEQYF
D: .; V: TRBV6-6; J: TRBJ1-2; size: .; DNA: TGTGCCAGCAGTTACTCAGTCACGGGAAACTATGGCTACACCTTC; CDR3: CASSYSVTGNYGYTF
D: TRBD2; V: TRBV5-1; J: TRBJ2-7; size: many; DNA: TGCGCCAGCAGCCCTGGGGGACTAGCGGGAGGCGAGCAGTACTTC; CDR3: CASSPGGLAGGEQYF
D: .; V: TRBV19; J: TRBJ1-1; size: few; DNA: TGTGCCAGTAGGAACTTGATGAACACTGAAGCTTTCTTT; CDR3: CASRNLMNTEAFF
D: .; V: TRBV19; J: TRBJ1-6; size: .; DNA: TGTGCCAGTAGTATTGCACTTGCACCCCTCCACTTT; CDR3: CASSIALAPLHF
D: TRBD1; V: TRBV19; J: TRBJ2-5; size: .; DNA: TGTGCCAGTAGGAGGGGGGACAGGGGCCAAGAGACCCAGTACTTC; CDR3: CASRRGDRGQETQYF
D: .; V: TRBV9; J: TRBJ2-2; size: once; DNA: TGTGCCAGCAGCGTTCCAGGGGAAGGCATGACCGGGGAGCTGTTTTTT; CDR3: CASSVPGEGMTGELFF
D: .; V: TRBV10-3; J: TRBJ2-7; size: .; DNA: TGTGCCATCATGAGCTCCTACGAGCAGTACTTC; CDR3: CAIMSSYEQYF
D: .; V: TRBV7-8; J: TRBJ1-6; size: few; DNA: TGTGCCAGCAGCTTATTCGACTTTAATTCACCCCTCCACTTT; CDR3: CASSLFDFNSPLHF
D: .; V: TRBV7-9; J: TRBJ2-2; size: few; DNA: TGTGCCAGCAGTCAGGTCGTCGCGAACACCGGGGAGCTGTTTTTT; CDR3: CASSQVVANTGELFF
D: .; V: TRBV6-5; J: TRBJ1-2; size: .; DNA: TGTGCCAGCAGTTTACGAGCTATCGGGACTCATGATGGCTACACCTTC; CDR3: CASSLRAIGTHDGYTF
D: .; V: TRBV11-2; J: TRBJ2-7; size: .; DNA: TGTGCCAGCAGCTTAGGACAGAACTACGAGCAGTACTTC; CDR3: CASSLGQNYEQYF
D: .; V: TRBV7-2; J: TRBJ1-2; size: .; DNA: TGTGCCAGTGTATCTGGAGGGAACTATGGCTACACCTTC; CDR3: CASVSGGNYGYTF
D: .; V: TRBV7-9; J: TRBJ2-7; size: .; DNA: TGTGCCAGCAGCTTAGCGGCTAGCCCGGGGGTTGGGGAGCAGTACTTC; CDR3: CASSLAASPGVGEQYF
D: .; V: TRBV30; J: TRBJ2-1; size: .; DNA: TGTGCCTGGAGGGGGGAAACTCAACGGAATGAGCAGTTCTTC; CDR3: CAWRGETQRNEQFF
D: TRBD2; V: TRBV27; J: TRBJ2-3; size: few; DNA: TGTGCCAGCAGCCTCCTTTTTCTAGCGGGAGGGCCGGACACGCAGTATTTT; CDR3: CASSLLFLAGGPDTQYF
D: .; V: TRBV12-5; J: TRBJ2-6; size: .; DNA: TGTGCTAGTGGGTCCGGGGCCAACGTCCTGACTTTC; CDR3: CASGSGANVLTF
D: TRBD1; V: TRBV2; J: TRBJ1-6; size: few; DNA: TGTGCCAGCAGTGAAAGGGCAGGGGGCATATCCAATTCACCCCTCCACTTT; CDR3: CASSERAGGISNSPLHF
D: .; V: TRBV30; J: TRBJ1-3; size: .; DNA: TGTGCCTGGAGTGAGGGATCCCTCTTTCTCCCTACTGGAAACACCATATATTTT; CDR3: CAWSEGSLFLPTGNTIYF
D: .; V: TRBV18; J: TRBJ1-2; size: .; DNA: TGTGCCAGCTCACCACCGCTGGACAGACCTAACTATGGCTACACCTTC; CDR3: CASSPPLDRPNYGYTF
D: .; V: TRBV6-1; J: TRBJ2-7; size: .; DNA: TGTGCCAGCAGTGCTCTTCGGAGCTCCTACGAGCAGTACTTC; CDR3: CASSALRSSYEQYF
D: .; V: TRBV13; J: TRBJ1-5; size: .; DNA: TGTGCCAGCAGCCCTAAGGGGGGGCTAGGGAATCAGCCCCAGCATTTT; CDR3: CASSPKGGLGNQPQHF
D: .; V: TRBV28; J: TRBJ1-1; size: many; DNA: TGTGCCAGCAGTTCGACAGCACTGAACACTGAAGCTTTCTTT; CDR3: CASSSTALNTEAFF
D: .; V: TRBV6-5; J: TRBJ2-3; size: .; DNA: TGTGCCAGTCGTAACCTTTTGATTGATACGCAGTATTTT; CDR3: CASRNLLIDTQYF
D: .; V: TRBV4-3; J: TRBJ1-1; size: .; DNA: TGCGCCAGCAGCCGGAATCCAGGGACTGAAGCTTTCTTT; CDR3: CASSRNPGTEAFF
D: TRBD1; V: TRBV19; J: TRBJ1-6; size: .; DNA: TGTGCCAGTAGTGTATTTACAGGGGAATCACCCCTCCACTTT; CDR3: CASSVFTGESPLHF
D: .; V: TRBV5-1; J: TRBJ1-1; size: .; DNA: TGCGCCAGCAGCTTGACGGACGGATTGAACACTGAAGCTTTCTTT; CDR3: CASSLTDGLNTEAFF
D: TRBD1; V: TRBV30; J: TRBJ2-7; size: .; DNA: TGTGCCTGGAGTGGACAGGGACCCTACGAGCAGTACTTC; CDR3: CAWSGQGPYEQYF
D: TRBD2; V: TRBV9; J: TRBJ2-7; size: .; DNA: TGTGCCAGCAGCGTAGGCGGGACTAGCATCCCGGACGAGCAGTACTTC; CDR3: CASSVGGTSIPDEQYF
D: TRBD2; V: TRBV11-2; J: TRBJ2-2; size: .; DNA: TGTGCCAGCAGCTCCGCCCGGGGCTTGAGTAGCGGGGTCACCGGGGAGCTGTTTTTT; CDR3: CASSSARGLSSGVTGELFF
D: .; V: TRBV18; J: TRBJ2-2; size: few; DNA: TGTGCCAGCTCACCGACAGCGAACACCGGGGAGCTGTTTTTT; CDR3: CASSPTANTGELFF
D: TRBD1; V: TRBV7-2; J: TRBJ1-2; size: few; DNA: TGTGCCAGCAGCTCAGGGGGCGGTGGCTACACCTTC; CDR3: CASSSGGGGYTF
D: TRBD1; V: TRBV27; J: TRBJ1-2; size: .; DNA: TGTGCCAGCAGAACTAACACCGGGACAGGGGCGACCACCTTC; CDR3: CASRTNTGTGATTF
D: .; V: TRBV19; J: TRBJ2-1; size: .; DNA: TGTGCCAGTACGGGAAGGTCGAGGAGCTACAATGAGCAGTTCTTC; CDR3: CASTGRSRSYNEQFF
D: .; V: TRBV4-3; J: TRBJ2-3; size: few; DNA: TGCGCCAGCAGCCCTGTAAGGGTCGCCACAGTTACGCAGTATTTT; CDR3: CASSPVRVATVTQYF
D: TRBD1; V: TRBV25-1; J: TRBJ1-6; size: .; DNA: TGTGCCAGCAGTGACCTGACAGGGGGATATTCACCCCTCCACTTT; CDR3: CASSDLTGGYSPLHF
D: .; V: TRBV6-5; J: TRBJ1-4; size: .; DNA: TGTGCCAGCAGGGGGGACGTGGCTAATGAAAAACTGTTTTTT; CDR3: CASRGDVANEKLFF
D: .; V: TRBV7-2; J: TRBJ1-6; size: few; DNA: TGTGCCAGCAGCTTATACCCCAGTAATTCACCCCTCCACTTT; CDR3: CASSLYPSNSPLHF
D: .; V: TRBV7-9; J: TRBJ1-6; size: .; DNA: TGTGCCAGCAGCTTGTCCGGGCAGGGAGAGACTTCACCCCTCCACTTT; CDR3: CASSLSGQGETSPLHF